Included here is one T cell receptor beta chain sequence, with context. Its antigen remains unidentified. The record originates from a study of T cell repertoires in cytomegalovirus infection. Whole-study context: It can be stated that public TCR beta signatures indicated CMV infection as well as a matching HLA type. General study points: There were HLA-C-restricted CMV-specific TCR beta clonotypes dominating the ex vivo response.

Germline lookup yields CDR1 SGHVS and CDR2 FQNEAQ. With 2 bases clipped from V and 4 bases from J, the junction kept 13 bases outside the gene matches. The CDR3 has 18 amino acids. One entry per CDR3 protein, called by TCRdb with MiXCR from the reads. This sample carries around 570,000 distinct CDR3 sequences, approximately 40% of them seen once, and the ten largest clones take around 46%. The TCR comes from a human donor in good health (CMV status not recorded). Some clones in this sample may be carry-over from other donors' samples. The rearrangement joins TRBV7-8 to TRBJ2-1, with 8 bases lining up with TRBD2. Here the sequenced sample was cultured PBMCs, taken from culture after CMV antigen stimulation. The CDR3: CASSLLGAGARRYNEQFF. DNA for the CDR3: TGTGCCAGCAGCTTACTGGGAGCGGGAGCCCGCCGGTACAATGAGCAGTTCTTC.